The 10 T cell receptor beta chains in this list originate from one sample, sequenced in a study of PD-1 blockade in classical Hodgkin lymphoma. The assay was immunoSEQ multiplex PCR, and TCRdb's table has in-frame clones only and misses some. The sample records 99,000 or so clones, 89% being singletons. The time point denotes: cycle 4 day 1 (C4D1), after less than 7 weeks of nivolumab. All patients relapsed after autologous stem cell transplantation, and brentuximab vedotin exposure varied. Sequencing was performed on peripheral blood mononuclear cells (PBMCs), taken before the fourth cycle of nivolumab. These receptors all come from a human donor with classical Hodgkin lymphoma.

The CDR3 bases are TGTGCCAGCAGTTTAACTACCAGGGGATGGAACGAGGCTTTCTTT. It codes for CASSLTTRGWNEAFF. The chain employs TRBV27 and TRBJ1-1; TRBD1 is a possible D gene (6 bases). Germline V gene sequence: CDR1 MNHEY, CDR2 SMNVEV (reference sequence). V lost 2 bases and J lost 11, with 21 bases in between. The CDR3 consists of 15 residues.

CDR3 DNA: TGTGCCAGCAGTGAAGAGGCAAGGGGGCGCATGAATGAGCAGTTCTTC. Translating it yields CASSEEARGRMNEQFF. The rearrangement joins TRBV6-1 to TRBJ2-1; 7 bases align to TRBD1. The CDR3 is 16 residues long. CDR1 and CDR2 from the germline V gene are MNHNS and SASEGT. Losses at the gene ends were 1 base for V and 7 bases for J; bases not matched to a gene: 10.

V gene TRBV21-1 combines with J gene TRBJ2-2; TRBD2, as called in the table, went unchecked against the DNA. TRBV21-1 is assigned pseudogene status. The CDR3 has 16 residues. The CDR3 nucleotides are TGTGCCAGCAGCAAGGGACTAGCGGGTGACACCGGGGAGCTGTTTTTT. Its protein is CASSKGLAGDTGELFF.

The rearrangement joins TRBV2 to TRBJ2-2, with a possible D match to TRBD2 (6 bases). The V gene's germline CDR1 is SNHLY and CDR2 FYNNEI. CDR3 size: 13 residues. Trimming pared 1 base from V and 6 bases from J, leaving 6 bases between. The CDR3 sequence is CASSEGGAGELFF. In DNA, the CDR3 is TGTGCCAGCAGTGAAGGCGGGGCCGGGGAGCTGTTTTTT.

The chain is built from TRBV4-1 and TRBJ2-1, with D possibly being TRBD2 (5 bases). The CDR3 runs 19 residues. Germline CDR1 MGHRA, CDR2 YSYEKL. The V end was cut by 4 bases, the J end by 0 bases, with 22 bases between. This CDR3 is CASSRLPPIGEFSYNEQFF. The CDR3 DNA sequence: TGCGCCAGCAGCCGCCTCCCTCCCATCGGGGAGTTCTCCTACAATGAGCAGTTCTTC.

Only one count was recorded for this clone. CDR3 region: CASSLSGRRYF. The CDR3 DNA follows: TGTGCCAGCAGTCTTAGCGGGAGGAGGTATTTT. The chain combines TRBV28 with TRBJ2-3, with 10 bases matching TRBD2. Germline CDR1 and CDR2: MDHEN and SYDVKM. The CDR3 has 11 residues. V lost 5 bases, J lost 14 bases, and 4 bases stayed unmatched. The entire variable domain, with the rest obtained from reference TRBV28 and TRBJ2-3, is as follows: DVKVTQSSRYLVKRTGEKVFLECVQDMDHENMFWYRQDPGLGLRLIYFSYDVKMKEKGDIPEGYSVSREKKERFSLILESASTNQTSMYLCASSLSGRRYFGPGTRLTVL.

The chain combines TRBV29-1 with TRBJ2-2; TRBD1 matches at 7 bases. The CDR3 has 16 amino acids. Germline CDR1 is SQVTM and CDR2 is ANQGSEA. Losses at the gene ends were 7 bases for V and 2 bases for J; bases not matched to a gene: 13. The chain's CDR3 is CSAVSTGTANTGELFF. CDR3 DNA sequence: TGCAGCGCCGTATCAACCGGGACAGCTAACACCGGGGAGCTGTTTTTT.

CDR3 coding DNA: TGTGCCAGCAGGCCGGGACAGGCTCTACGGGGCTACACCTTC. This encodes CASRPGQALRGYTF. This chain joins TRBV6-5 and TRBJ1-2; 8 positions match TRBD1. Germline values: CDR1 MNHEY, CDR2 SVGAGI. Losses at the gene ends were 6 bases for V and 8 bases for J; bases not matched to a gene: 11. The CDR3 contains 14 residues.

This rearrangement joins TRBV30 to TRBJ1-4; D remains ambiguous. The CDR3 extends over 13 amino acids. The V gene's germline CDR1 is GTSNPN and CDR2 SVGIG (reference sequence). V lost 2 bases and J lost 3, with 7 bases in between. Here the CDR3 reads CAWSRGANEKLFF. The CDR3 bases are TGTGCCTGGAGTCGGGGAGCTAATGAAAAACTGTTTTTT.

This clone has more than one count but fewer than ten. The chain carries TRBV28 and TRBJ2-7; 14 bases align to TRBD2. This CDR3 region has 19 residues. Per the germline V gene, CDR1 is MDHEN and CDR2 is SYDVKM. V lost 0 bases, J lost 1 base, and 8 bases stayed unmatched. CDR3 bases: TGTGCCAGCAGTTTATGGGGATTTGGGACTAGCGGGAGTTCCTACGAGCAGTACTTC. It codes for CASSLWGFGTSGSSYEQYF.